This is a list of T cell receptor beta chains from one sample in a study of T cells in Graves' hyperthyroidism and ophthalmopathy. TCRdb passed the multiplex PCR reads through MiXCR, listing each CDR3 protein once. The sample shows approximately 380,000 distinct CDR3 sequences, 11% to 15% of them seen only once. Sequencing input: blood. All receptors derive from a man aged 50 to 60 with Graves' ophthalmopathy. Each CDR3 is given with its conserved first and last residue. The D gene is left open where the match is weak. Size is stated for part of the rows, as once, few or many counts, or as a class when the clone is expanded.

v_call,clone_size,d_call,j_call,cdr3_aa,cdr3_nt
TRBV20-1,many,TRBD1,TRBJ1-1,CSAREKDRGHPEAFF,TGCAGTGCTAGAGAAAAGGACAGGGGACATCCTGAAGCTTTCTTT
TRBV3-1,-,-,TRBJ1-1,CASSQRAGAGWDTEAFF,TGTGCCAGCAGCCAAAGAGCGGGGGCGGGCTGGGACACTGAAGCTTTCTTT
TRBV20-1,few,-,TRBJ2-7,CSARGSPGQGTEQYF,TGCAGTGCTAGAGGTTCCCCGGGACAAGGAACCGAGCAGTACTTC
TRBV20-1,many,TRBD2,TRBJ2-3,CSARVAGRTDTQYF,TGCAGTGCTAGAGTAGCGGGACGCACAGATACGCAGTATTTT
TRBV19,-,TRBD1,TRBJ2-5,CASRDRQGAGETQYF,TGTGCCAGTAGAGACCGACAGGGGGCTGGGGAGACCCAGTACTTC
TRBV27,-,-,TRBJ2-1,CASRMRGSSYNEQFF,TGTGCCAGCCGGATGCGGGGCAGTTCCTACAATGAGCAGTTCTTC
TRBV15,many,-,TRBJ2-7,CATSDGSSYEQYF,TGTGCCACCAGCGACGGAAGCTCCTACGAGCAGTACTTC
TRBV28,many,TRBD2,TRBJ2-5,CASSLGGRGETQYF,TGTGCCAGCAGTTTAGGCGGGAGAGGAGAGACCCAGTACTTC
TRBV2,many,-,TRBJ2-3,CASSESAVGTDTQYF,TGTGCCAGCAGTGAATCAGCTGTAGGCACAGATACGCAGTATTTT
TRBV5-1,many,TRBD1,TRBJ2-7,CASRGQVADEQYF,TGCGCCAGCAGGGGACAGGTCGCTGACGAGCAGTACTTC
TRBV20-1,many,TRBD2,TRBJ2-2,CSARSLAGVAGELFF,TGCAGTGCTAGGTCGCTAGCGGGAGTAGCCGGGGAGCTGTTTTTT
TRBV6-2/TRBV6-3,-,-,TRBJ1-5,CASVPGPSRPQHF,TGTGCCAGCGTCCCCGGTCCCTCTCGGCCCCAGCATTTT
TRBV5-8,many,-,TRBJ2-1,CASSTLGGFSYNEQFF,TGTGCCAGCAGCACCCTTGGGGGGTTCTCCTACAATGAGCAGTTCTTC
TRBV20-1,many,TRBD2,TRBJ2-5,CSAREWGLAGGPFGETQYF,TGCAGTGCTAGAGAATGGGGACTAGCGGGAGGGCCTTTCGGAGAGACCCAGTACTTC
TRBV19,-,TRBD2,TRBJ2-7,CATRLAGTSGYEQYF,TGTGCCACGCGACTGGCCGGGACTAGCGGATACGAGCAGTACTTC
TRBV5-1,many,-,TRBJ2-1,CASSLGEGHNEQFF,TGCGCCAGCAGCTTGGGGGAAGGGCACAATGAGCAGTTCTTC
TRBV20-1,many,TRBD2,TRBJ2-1,CSARPSGRLYNEQFF,TGCAGTGCTAGACCTAGCGGGAGACTCTACAATGAGCAGTTCTTC
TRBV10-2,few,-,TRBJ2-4,CASSGVGAKNIQYF,TGCGCCAGCAGTGGAGTAGGAGCCAAAAACATTCAGTACTTC
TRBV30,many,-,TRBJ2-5,CAWSVGGRETQYF,TGTGCCTGGAGTGTAGGGGGGCGGGAGACCCAGTACTTC
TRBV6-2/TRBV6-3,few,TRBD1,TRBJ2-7,CASSRGAAGGTYEQYF,TGTGCCAGCAGTAGGGGGGCGGCAGGGGGCACTTACGAGCAGTACTTC
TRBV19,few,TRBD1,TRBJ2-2,CASSIGTANTGELFF,TGTGCCAGTAGTATCGGGACAGCTAACACCGGGGAGCTGTTTTTT
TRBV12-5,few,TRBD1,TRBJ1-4,CASGPRTGGEENEKLFF,TGTGCTAGTGGTCCAAGGACAGGGGGCGAAGAGAATGAAAAACTGTTTTTT
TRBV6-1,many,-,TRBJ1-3,CASSVHSSGNTIYF,TGTGCCAGCAGTGTACACAGCTCTGGAAACACCATATATTTT
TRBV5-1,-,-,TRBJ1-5,CASSADGHTNQPQHF,TGCGCCAGCAGCGCGGATGGACACACAAATCAGCCCCAGCATTTT
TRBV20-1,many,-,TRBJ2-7,CSALKGSLSNEQYF,TGCAGTGCTCTCAAGGGGAGTTTATCGAACGAGCAGTACTTC
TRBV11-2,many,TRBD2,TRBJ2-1,CASSWEREKLNEQFF,TGTGCCAGCAGCTGGGAGCGGGAGAAGCTCAATGAGCAGTTCTTC
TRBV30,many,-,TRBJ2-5,CASDQRMETQYF,TGTGCCTCAGACCAACGCATGGAGACCCAGTACTTC
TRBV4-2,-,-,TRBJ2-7,CASSQAQGRDLEQYF,TGTGCCAGCAGCCAAGCCCAAGGACGGGACCTCGAGCAGTACTTC
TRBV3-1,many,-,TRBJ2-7,CASSRGVQGDEQYF,TGTGCCAGCAGCCGGGGGGTGCAGGGCGACGAGCAGTACTTC
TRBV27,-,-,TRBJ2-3,CASSSRPPTDTQYF,TGTGCCAGCAGTTCCAGACCCCCCACAGATACGCAGTATTTT
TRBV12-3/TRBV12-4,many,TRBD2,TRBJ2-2,CASSSRGGNTGELFF,TGTGCCAGCAGTTCTCGCGGGGGTAACACCGGGGAGCTGTTTTTT
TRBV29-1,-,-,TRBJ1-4,CSVEAPTGEKLFF,TGCAGCGTTGAAGCGCCCACAGGGGAAAAACTGTTTTTT
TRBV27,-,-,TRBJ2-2,CASSIGRSGELFF,TGTGCCAGCAGCATAGGTCGGTCCGGGGAGCTGTTTTTT
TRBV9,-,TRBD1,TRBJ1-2,CASSGGSGQANYGYTF,TGTGCCAGCAGCGGGGGAAGTGGACAGGCTAACTATGGCTACACCTTC
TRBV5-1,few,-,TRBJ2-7,CASSFPYGTYEQYF,TGCGCCAGCAGCTTCCCTTACGGAACCTACGAGCAGTACTTC
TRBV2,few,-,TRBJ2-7,CASSEVRGAEQYF,TGTGCCAGCAGTGAAGTGAGGGGGGCCGAGCAGTACTTC
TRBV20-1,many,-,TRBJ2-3,CSASAVQGNTDTQYF,TGCAGTGCTAGTGCTGTGCAGGGGAACACAGATACGCAGTATTTT
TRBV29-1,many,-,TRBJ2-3,CSVELRGGADTQYF,TGCAGCGTTGAACTTCGGGGAGGCGCGGATACGCAGTATTTT
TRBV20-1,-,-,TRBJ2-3,CSADTPGPYSTDTQYF,TGCAGTGCTGATACCCCGGGACCCTATAGCACAGATACGCAGTATTTT
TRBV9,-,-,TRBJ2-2,CASSGAATGELFF,TGTGCCAGCAGCGGGGCGGCGACCGGGGAGCTGTTTTTT
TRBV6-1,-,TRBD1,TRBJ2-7,CASSTGQRREEYF,TGTGCCAGCAGTACGGGACAGCGCAGAGAGGAGTACTTC
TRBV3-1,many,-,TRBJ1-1,CASSPGALRGEAFF,TGTGCCAGCAGTCCAGGGGCCCTCCGGGGTGAAGCTTTCTTT
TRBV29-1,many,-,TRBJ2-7,CSVEAVGEGYEQYF,TGCAGCGTTGAAGCTGTCGGGGAAGGCTACGAGCAGTACTTC